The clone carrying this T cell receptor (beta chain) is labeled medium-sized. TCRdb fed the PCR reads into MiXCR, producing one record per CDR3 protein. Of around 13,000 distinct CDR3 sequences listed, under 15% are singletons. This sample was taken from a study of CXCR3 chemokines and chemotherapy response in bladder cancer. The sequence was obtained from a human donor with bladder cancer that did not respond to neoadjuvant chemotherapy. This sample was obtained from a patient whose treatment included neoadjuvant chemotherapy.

For the CDR3, the DNA is TGTGCCAGCAAGAGGGGCCGGGCCGGGGGGAGTACAGATACGCAGTATTTT. Translation: CASKRGRAGGSTDTQYF. The chain uses TRBV6-1 and TRBJ2-3, with 7 bases identical to TRBD2. The germline CDR1 and CDR2 sequences are MNHNS and SASEGT. The CDR3 has 17 amino acids. The junction had 16 bases not matched to a gene; V was cut back by 7 bases and J by 3 bases.